This T cell receptor beta chain was recorded in a study of blood T cell repertoires in COVID-19. Study context: Acute and convalescent COVID-19 samples came from the United States, Italy and Spain. PBMCs, B-cell-depleted T cells, or T cells provided the cDNA or gDNA that made up the material.

Per the original methods: Amplified reference gene primers provided the basis for estimating nucleated cell counts. Profiling relied on immunoSEQ multiplex PCR, and the TCRdb table lists in-frame clones only, not all of them. That table gives V, J and clone size, and the DNA gave D and trimming. The table shows approximately 200,000 clones, with around 77% occurring only once. This clonotype was sampled from a man between 60 and 75 years old with active or convalescent COVID-19. Input material: peripheral blood.

CDR3 nucleotide sequence: TGTGCCAGCAGTGCATCTTCTAGCGGGAGCACAGATACGCAGTATTTT. As protein: CASSASSSGSTDTQYF. The chain has TRBV2 and TRBJ2-3; TRBD2 agrees at 8 bases. The CDR3 consists of 16 residues. Germline V gene lookup returns CDR1 SNHLY and CDR2 FYNNEI. The trim removed 4 bases at V and 0 bases at J, leaving 6 bases unmatched.